This TCR beta chain was retrieved from a study of blood T cell repertoires in COVID-19. At the level of the study: The United States, Italy and Spain supplied acute and convalescent COVID-19 samples. T cells, B-cell-depleted T cells, or PBMCs supplied cDNA or gDNA.

CDR3 length: 13 residues. The V gene lost 5 bases and the J gene lost 3 bases, with 10 bases spanning the gap. Germline loops: CDR1 PRHDT, CDR2 FYEKMQ (reference sequence). In the study's own analysis: Reference gene primer amplification gave nucleated cell count estimates. The assay was immunoSEQ multiplex PCR, and TCRdb's table has in-frame clones only and misses some. Clone size and V and J calls were adopted from that table, with D and trimming inferred from the DNA. The table lists roughly 50,000 clones, under 90% of them singletons, with around 13% in the top ten. Sequenced: peripheral blood. The origin of this receptor is a man aged 65 to 79 with acute or convalescent COVID-19. The chain recombines TRBV13 with TRBJ2-5; no clear D. CDR3 region: CASSRPEEETQYF. The CDR3 DNA reads TGTGCCAGCAGCCGACCAGAGGAAGAGACCCAGTACTTC.